The 21 T cell receptor beta chains below come from one sample, sequenced in a study of long-term antiretroviral therapy in people with HIV. At the survey level, the v3.0 immunoSEQ assay was run. Sequenced by immunoSEQ multiplex PCR; TCRdb stores in-frame clones only, minus some. This repertoire shows about 18,000 clones, 90% to 95% found once; its top ten account for 9.5% to 10%. The sample consisted of unsorted PBMCs, taken 3 years after starting antiretroviral therapy. The receptors were sampled from a man aged 50 to 60 with HIV.

J is TRBJ2-7 and V is TRBV5-6; the D is unclear. The V gene lost 1 base and the J gene lost 4 bases, with 18 bases spanning the gap. The CDR3 consists of 16 residues. Per the germline V gene, CDR1 is SGHDT and CDR2 is YYEEEE. CDR3 coding DNA: TGTGCCAGCAGCTTGACTGACAATCCACCAATTTACGAGCAGTACTTC. This translates into CASSLTDNPPIYEQYF.

V gene TRBV2 combines with J gene TRBJ2-3; TRBD2 matches 7 bases. The CDR3 spans 14 residues. The germline V gene encodes CDR1 SNHLY and CDR2 FYNNEI. With V trimmed by 4 bases and J by 2 bases, 3 bases remained unmatched. For the CDR3, the DNA is TGTGCCAGCAGTGGGGAGGGTTTCACAGATACGCAGTATTTT. This codes for CASSGEGFTDTQYF.

The DNA of the CDR3 is TGTGCCAGCAGTTTTGTCCCAAGGAAGGAGGACTATGGCTACACCTTC. It yields the protein CASSFVPRKEDYGYTF. The chain is built from TRBV28 and TRBJ1-2; D gene uncertain. Trimming removed 3 bases at V and 3 bases at J, with 17 bases between. Per the germline V gene, CDR1 is MDHEN and CDR2 is SYDVKM. The CDR3 has 16 residues.

The sample holds a few counts of this clone. The chain employs TRBV2 and TRBJ2-1, with 14 positions matching TRBD2. The CDR3 covers 15 residues. With 6 bases clipped from V and 7 bases from J, the junction kept 5 bases outside the gene matches. The germline CDR1 and CDR2 sequences are SNHLY and FYNNEI. CDR3 protein: CASSRRTSGGNEQFF. CDR3 in DNA: TGTGCCAGCAGCCGGAGGACTAGCGGGGGGAATGAGCAGTTCTTC.

The chain recombines TRBV2 with TRBJ2-7, with D perhaps matching TRBD1 (5 bases). Trimming left V 1 base short and J 2 bases short, with 9 bases between. The CDR3 has 14 amino acids. Germline-derived CDR1 and CDR2 are SNHLY and FYNNEI. As DNA, the CDR3 is TGTGCCAGCAGTGAAGGCAGGGTCGCCTACGAGCAGTACTTC. It codes for CASSEGRVAYEQYF. The full variable domain, in which reference TRBV2 and TRBJ2-7 provide the parts outside the CDR3, is EPEVTQTPSHQVTQMGQEVILRCVPISNHLYFYWYRQILGQKVEFLVSFYNNEISEKSEIFDDQFSVERPDGSNFTLKIRSTKLEDSAMYFCASSEGRVAYEQYFGPGTRLTVT.

The chain has TRBV18 and TRBJ2-5; possibly TRBD1 for D (6 bases). Trimming cost V 2 bases and J 5 bases, with 9 bases left between them. The CDR3 sequence is 13 residues long. Per germline, CDR1 KGHSH and CDR2 LQKENI. CDR3 nucleotide sequence: TGTGCCAGCTCACCAGGGGGCTGGGAGACCCAGTACTTC. Amino acid sequence: CASSPGGWETQYF.

The chain carries TRBV7-9 and TRBJ2-3; D possibly uses TRBD1 or TRBD2 (5 bases each). This CDR3 spans 18 amino acids. V was trimmed by 1 base and J by 4 bases, leaving 21 bases between them. Germline-derived CDR1 and CDR2 are SEHNR and FQNEAQ (reference sequence). CDR3 sequence reads: CASSLGGASPRRPDTQYF. CDR3 nucleotides: TGTGCCAGCAGCTTAGGTGGGGCTAGCCCCCGACGGCCAGATACGCAGTATTTT. Using reference TRBV7-9 and TRBJ2-3 for the parts outside the CDR3, the full variable domain is DTGVSQNPRHKITKRGQNVTFRCDPISEHNRLYWYRQTLGQGPEFLTYFQNEAQLEKSRLLSDRFSAERPKGSFSTLEIQRTEQGDSAMYLCASSLGGASPRRPDTQYFGPGTRLTVL.

The chain combines TRBV11-2 with TRBJ2-1; 7 nucleotides agree with TRBD1. The germline gives CDR1 SGHAT, CDR2 FQNNGV. This CDR3 region has 15 residues. The trim removed 1 base at V and 5 bases at J, leaving 5 bases unmatched. CDR3 protein: CASSLVRTGHNEQFF. The CDR3 DNA follows: TGTGCCAGCAGCTTAGTGCGGACAGGTCACAATGAGCAGTTCTTC. Based on the CDR3 plus reference TRBV11-2 and TRBJ2-1, the full variable domain is EAGVAQSPRYKIIEKRQSVAFWCNPISGHATLYWYQQILGQGPKLLIQFQNNGVVDDSQLPKDRFSAERLKGVDSTLKIQPAKLEDSAVYLCASSLVRTGHNEQFFGPGTRLTVL.

V and J are TRBV10-1 and TRBJ2-7; no clear D gene. The V end was cut by 3 bases, the J end by 2 bases, with 8 bases between. CDR3 size: 13 residues. Germline CDR1 reads WNHNN; CDR2 reads SYGVQD (reference sequence). The CDR3 spells CASSDSITYEQYF. The CDR3 DNA reads as TGCGCCAGCAGTGATTCTATAACCTACGAGCAGTACTTC.

This clone was counted only a few times. The V call is TRBV10-2, the J call TRBJ1-6; the match to TRBD1 covers 7 bases. The CDR3 contains 13 residues. CDR1 is WSHSY, CDR2 SAAADI, per germline. The V gene end was trimmed by 7 bases and the J gene end by 7 bases; junction bases not matched to a gene: 4. CDR3 nucleotide sequence: TGCGCCAGCAAGGTGACAGGGAATTCACCCCTCCACTTT. Its protein product is CASKVTGNSPLHF.

The chain uses TRBV19 and TRBJ1-1; 8 bases agree with TRBD1. Germline loops: CDR1 LNHDA, CDR2 SQIVND (reference sequence). V shed 4 bases and J 5 bases; nucleotides not matched to a gene: 12. This CDR3 region has 16 residues. CDR3 protein: CASSTDRTGFWTEAFF. The CDR3 DNA follows: TGTGCCAGTAGTACAGATCGGACAGGGTTTTGGACTGAAGCTTTCTTT. Complete variable domain (other parts from reference TRBV19 and TRBJ1-1): DGGITQSPKYLFRKEGQNVTLSCEQNLNHDAMYWYRQDPGQGLRLIYYSQIVNDFQKGDIAEGYSVSREKKESFPLTVTSAQKNPTAFYLCASSTDRTGFWTEAFFGQGTRLTVV.

V usage is TRBV2 and J usage is TRBJ2-7, with a tentative D call TRBD1 (5 bases). V was pared by 7 bases and J by 3 bases, with 13 bases between. This CDR3 contains 13 residues. The germline gives CDR1 SNHLY, CDR2 FYNNEI. The CDR3 DNA reads as TGTGCCAGCATGAGAGAAGACAGCTACGAGCAGTACTTC. This sequence encodes CASMREDSYEQYF.

The rearrangement joins TRBV28 to TRBJ2-6; TRBD1 matches 9 bases. The V segment lost 3 bases and the J segment 0 bases; nucleotides outside the gene matches: 6. The CDR3 extends over 18 amino acids. CDR1 is MDHEN and CDR2 is SYDVKM in the germline V gene. This CDR3 is CASSLPGQGPSGANVLTF. In nucleotides, the CDR3 is TGTGCCAGCAGTTTGCCGGGACAGGGACCCTCTGGGGCCAACGTCCTGACTTTC.

V usage is TRBV4-3 and J usage is TRBJ1-6, with 8 bases aligning to TRBD1. The germline V gene has CDR1 LGHNA and CDR2 YSLEER. The trim removed 5 bases at V and 9 bases at J, leaving 6 bases unmatched. The length of the CDR3 is 14 residues. The CDR3 bases are TGCGCCAGCAGCGATACAGGGGGGAGTTCACCCCTCCACTTT. Its protein product is CASSDTGGSSPLHF.

The chain joins TRBV5-4 to TRBJ1-1; D not certain. The CDR3 runs 12 residues. CDR1 is SGHNT and CDR2 is YYREEE in the germline V gene (reference sequence). The germline V and J ends were trimmed by 4 bases and 0 bases, with 4 bases remaining between them. This CDR3 reads CASSLLNTEAFF. CDR3 DNA: TGTGCCAGCAGCCTCCTGAACACTGAAGCTTTCTTT.

The J gene is TRBJ1-3, the V gene TRBV2; a weak D match, TRBD1 (5 bases). Germline CDR1 SNHLY, CDR2 FYNNEI. The CDR3 loop spans 16 amino acids. V gave up 1 base and J gave up 3 bases, with 13 bases separating them. Here the CDR3 reads CASSEEGRGVGNTIYF. The CDR3 DNA is TGTGCCAGCAGTGAAGAGGGGCGGGGGGTTGGAAACACCATATATTTT. The full variable domain, completed using reference TRBV2 and TRBJ1-3, is EPEVTQTPSHQVTQMGQEVILRCVPISNHLYFYWYRQILGQKVEFLVSFYNNEISEKSEIFDDQFSVERPDGSNFTLKIRSTKLEDSAMYFCASSEEGRGVGNTIYFGEGSWLTVV.

The gene calls are TRBV7-2 and TRBJ1-1; D call uncertain. CDR1 is SGHTA and CDR2 is FQGNSA in the germline V gene. Trimming shortened V by 2 bases and J by 13 bases, and 17 bases separated the two germline ends. This CDR3 spans 13 amino acids. The CDR3 sequence: CASSLWGVQLVFF. The CDR3 DNA reads TGTGCCAGCAGCTTATGGGGAGTTCAGTTAGTTTTCTTT.

This chain connects TRBV7-2 to TRBJ2-3; unclear D gene. CDR3 length: 14 residues. Trimming pared 1 base from V and 3 bases from J, leaving 8 bases between. In germline, CDR1 is SGHTA, CDR2 FQGNSA. CDR3 sequence (DNA): TGTGCCAGCAGCTTAGGACGCGGAACAGATACGCAGTATTTT. Translated: CASSLGRGTDTQYF.

J is TRBJ1-2 and V is TRBV6-1; tentatively, D is TRBD1 (5 bases). V dropped 11 bases and J dropped 4 bases, with 17 bases sitting between them. CDR3 length: 13 residues. In germline, CDR1 is MNHNS, CDR2 SASEGT. In DNA, the CDR3 is TGTGCCGGCGTAATTTCAGGGACCTATGGCTACACCTTC. Translation: CAGVISGTYGYTF.

The rearrangement links TRBV13 to TRBJ1-2; no reliable D call. The CDR3 is 12 amino acids. CDR1 is PRHDT, CDR2 FYEKMQ, per germline (reference sequence). V dropped 5 bases and J dropped 14 bases, with 18 bases sitting between them. For the CDR3, the DNA is TGTGCCAGCAGCACCCAGGTTCCCATGGCTACCTTC. Its protein is CASSTQVPMATF.

The chain couples TRBV5-1 to TRBJ2-7; TRBD2 aligns across 14 bases. Germline V gene data show CDR1 as SGHRS and CDR2 as YFSETQ. Losses at the gene ends were 4 bases for V and 1 base for J; bases not matched to a gene: 7. The CDR3 sequence is 17 residues long. CDR3 loop: CASSPGLAGGGSYEQYF. The CDR3 DNA sequence: TGCGCCAGCAGCCCTGGACTAGCGGGAGGAGGGTCCTACGAGCAGTACTTC.